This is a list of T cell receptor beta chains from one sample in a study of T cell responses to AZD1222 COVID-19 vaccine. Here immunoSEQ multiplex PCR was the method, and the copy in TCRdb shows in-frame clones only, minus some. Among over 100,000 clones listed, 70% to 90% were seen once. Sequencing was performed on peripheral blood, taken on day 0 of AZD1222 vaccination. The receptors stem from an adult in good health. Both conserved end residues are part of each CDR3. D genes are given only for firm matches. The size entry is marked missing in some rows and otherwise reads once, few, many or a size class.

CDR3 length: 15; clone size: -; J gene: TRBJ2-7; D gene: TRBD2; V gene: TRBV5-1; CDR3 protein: CASSPVAGGPYEQYF; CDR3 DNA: TGCGCCAGCAGCCCGGTGGCGGGAGGGCCGTACGAGCAGTACTTC
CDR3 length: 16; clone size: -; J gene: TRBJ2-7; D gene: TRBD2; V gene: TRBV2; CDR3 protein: CASSENPSGRIYEQYF; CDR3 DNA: TGTGCCAGCAGTGAAAACCCTAGCGGGAGAATCTACGAGCAGTACTTC
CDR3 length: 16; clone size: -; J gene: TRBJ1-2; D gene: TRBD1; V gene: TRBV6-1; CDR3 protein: CASSERTGGINYGYTF; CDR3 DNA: TGTGCCAGCAGTGAGCGGACAGGGGGCATAAACTATGGCTACACCTTC
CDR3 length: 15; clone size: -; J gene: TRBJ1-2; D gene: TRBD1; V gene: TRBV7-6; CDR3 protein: CASSSRQGASYGYTF; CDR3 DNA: TGTGCCAGCAGCTCAAGACAGGGGGCGAGCTATGGCTACACCTTC
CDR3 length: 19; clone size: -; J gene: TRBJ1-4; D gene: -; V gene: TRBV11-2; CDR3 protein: CASSLDGAEADRRDEKLFF; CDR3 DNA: TGTGCCAGCAGCTTAGATGGGGCGGAAGCAGACAGGAGGGATGAAAAACTGTTTTTT
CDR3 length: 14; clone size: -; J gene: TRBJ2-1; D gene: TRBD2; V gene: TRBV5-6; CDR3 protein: CASSLAVAGASEFF; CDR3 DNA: TGTGCCAGCAGCTTGGCGGTAGCGGGAGCCTCGGAGTTCTTC
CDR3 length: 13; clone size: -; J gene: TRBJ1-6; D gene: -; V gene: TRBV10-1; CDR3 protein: CASSGGLNSPLHF; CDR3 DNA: TGCGCCAGCAGCGGAGGACTGAATTCACCCCTCCACTTT
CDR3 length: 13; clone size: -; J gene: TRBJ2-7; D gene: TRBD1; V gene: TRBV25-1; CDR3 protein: CASGTGRAYEQYF; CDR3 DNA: TGTGCCAGCGGGACAGGAAGAGCCTACGAGCAGTACTTC
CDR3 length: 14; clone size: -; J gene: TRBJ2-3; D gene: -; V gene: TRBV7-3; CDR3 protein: CASSLDSWADTQYF; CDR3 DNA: TGTGCCAGCAGCTTGGACTCGTGGGCAGATACGCAGTATTTT
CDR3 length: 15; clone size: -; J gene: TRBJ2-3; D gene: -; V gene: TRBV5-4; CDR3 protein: CASSSRLGVTDTQYF; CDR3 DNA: TGTGCCAGCAGCTCCCGACTAGGCGTGACAGATACGCAGTATTTT
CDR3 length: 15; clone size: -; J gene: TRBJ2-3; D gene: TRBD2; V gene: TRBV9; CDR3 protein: CASSVLAASTDTQYF; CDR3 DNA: TGTGCCAGCAGCGTTCTAGCGGCTAGCACAGATACGCAGTATTTT
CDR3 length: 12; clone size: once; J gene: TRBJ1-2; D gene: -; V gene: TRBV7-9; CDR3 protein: CASGQTNYGYTF; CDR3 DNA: TGTGCCAGCGGGCAAACTAACTATGGCTACACCTTC
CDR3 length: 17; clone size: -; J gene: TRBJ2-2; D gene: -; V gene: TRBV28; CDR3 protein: CASTKGGGPSNTGELFF; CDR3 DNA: TGTGCCAGCACAAAGGGAGGGGGACCCTCGAACACCGGGGAGCTGTTTTTT
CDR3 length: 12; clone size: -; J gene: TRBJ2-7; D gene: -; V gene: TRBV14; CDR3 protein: CASSGGRTEQYF; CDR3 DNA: TGTGCCAGCAGCGGAGGGAGGACAGAGCAGTACTTC
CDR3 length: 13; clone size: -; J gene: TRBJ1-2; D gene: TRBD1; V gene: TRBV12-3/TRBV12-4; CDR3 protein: CASSSDRIYGYTF; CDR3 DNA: TGTGCCAGCAGCTCGGACAGGATCTATGGCTACACCTTC
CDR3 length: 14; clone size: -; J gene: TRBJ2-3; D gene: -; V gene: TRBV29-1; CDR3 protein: CSVGTSLTADTQYF; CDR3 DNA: TGCAGCGTGGGGACCTCCCTAACTGCAGATACGCAGTATTTT
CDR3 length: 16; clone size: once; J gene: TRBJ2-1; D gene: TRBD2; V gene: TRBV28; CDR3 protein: CASSSPSGKGYNEQFF; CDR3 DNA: TGTGCCAGCAGTTCGCCGAGCGGGAAAGGGTACAATGAGCAGTTCTTC
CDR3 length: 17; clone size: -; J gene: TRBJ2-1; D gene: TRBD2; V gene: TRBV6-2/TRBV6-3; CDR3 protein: CASSYSSPAGGDNEQFF; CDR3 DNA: TGTGCCAGCAGTTACTCGTCCCCTGCGGGGGGTGACAATGAGCAGTTCTTC
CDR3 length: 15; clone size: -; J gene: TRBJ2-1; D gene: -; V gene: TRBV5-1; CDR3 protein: CASSAGTGPSNEQFF; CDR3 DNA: TGCGCCAGCAGCGCCGGGACCGGCCCCTCCAATGAGCAGTTCTTC
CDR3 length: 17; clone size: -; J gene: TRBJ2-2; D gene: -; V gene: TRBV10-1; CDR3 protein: CASSDLRGGANTGELFF; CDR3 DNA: TGCGCCAGCAGTGACCTAAGGGGTGGCGCGAACACCGGGGAGCTGTTTTTT
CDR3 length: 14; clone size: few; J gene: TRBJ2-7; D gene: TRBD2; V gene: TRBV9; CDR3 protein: CASSPEAGAYEQYF; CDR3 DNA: TGTGCCAGCAGCCCCGAGGCGGGAGCCTACGAGCAGTACTTC
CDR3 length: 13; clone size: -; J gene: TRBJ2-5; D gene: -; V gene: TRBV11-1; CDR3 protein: CASSFGVQETQYF; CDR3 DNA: TGTGCCAGCAGCTTCGGGGTCCAAGAGACCCAGTACTTC
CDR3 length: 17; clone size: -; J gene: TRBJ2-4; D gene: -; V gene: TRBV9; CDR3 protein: CASSADPRGGWKNIQYF; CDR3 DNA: TGTGCCAGCAGCGCCGACCCCAGGGGGGGGTGGAAAAACATTCAGTACTTC
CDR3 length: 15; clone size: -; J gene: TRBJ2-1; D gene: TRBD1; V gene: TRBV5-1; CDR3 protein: CASSTSGTGGHEQFF; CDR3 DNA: TGCGCCAGCAGCACATCCGGGACAGGGGGCCATGAGCAGTTCTTC
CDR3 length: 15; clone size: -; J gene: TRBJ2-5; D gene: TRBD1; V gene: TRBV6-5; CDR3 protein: CASQGQGAPQETQYF; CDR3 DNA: TGTGCCAGCCAAGGACAGGGGGCGCCCCAAGAGACCCAGTACTTC
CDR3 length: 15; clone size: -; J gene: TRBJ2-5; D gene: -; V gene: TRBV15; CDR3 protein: CATSRDQQGPETQYF; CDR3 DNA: TGTGCCACCAGCAGAGATCAGCAGGGGCCAGAGACCCAGTACTTC